A selection of T cell receptor beta chains follows, all from one sample in a study of post-analysis software for immune sequencing data. TCRdb ran MiXCR on the PCR reads and lists one entry per CDR3 protein. The sample includes about 570,000 distinct CDR3 sequences, roughly 34% of them seen just once. Input material: blood. These receptors all come from a girl younger than 18 with multiple sclerosis. The CDR3 runs from the conserved cysteine through the conserved F or W. The D gene is left open where the match is weak. Only some rows state a clone size, as once, few, many or a class for expanded clones.

length	J	D	V	size	CDR3	DNA
14	TRBJ2-7	.	TRBV6-6	.	CASSRSGGADEQYF	TGTGCCAGCAGTCGTAGTGGGGGGGCCGACGAGCAGTACTTC
14	TRBJ1-1	.	TRBV11-2	.	CASSLIRGGTEAFF	TGTGCCAGCAGCTTAATTCGGGGGGGGACTGAAGCTTTCTTT
15	TRBJ2-7	TRBD1	TRBV7-3	.	CASSEGDSLPYEQYF	TGTGCCAGCAGCGAAGGGGACAGCCTCCCTTACGAGCAGTACTTC
16	TRBJ1-2	TRBD1	TRBV5-8	.	CASSLRGTGSPYGYTF	TGTGCCAGCAGCTTGAGGGGGACAGGTAGTCCCTATGGCTACACCTTC
13	TRBJ2-4	TRBD1	TRBV2	few	CASRGDSKNIQYF	TGTGCCAGCAGAGGGGACAGCAAAAACATTCAGTACTTC
11	TRBJ1-1	.	TRBV20-1	.	CSARGDTEAFF	TGCAGTGCTAGGGGGGACACTGAAGCTTTCTTT
13	TRBJ1-5	.	TRBV3-1	few	CASATGSNQPQHF	TGTGCCAGCGCCACGGGTAGCAATCAGCCCCAGCATTTT
14	TRBJ2-6	.	TRBV29-1	.	CSVGGDSGANVLTF	TGCAGCGTTGGGGGGGACTCTGGGGCCAACGTCCTGACTTTC
13	TRBJ2-1	.	TRBV5-1	few	CASSLETGNEQFF	TGCGCCAGCAGCTTGGAGACTGGCAATGAGCAGTTCTTC
14	TRBJ1-5	.	TRBV12-3/TRBV12-4	few	CASSPTQAYQPQHF	TGTGCCAGCAGTCCTACACAGGCCTATCAGCCCCAGCATTTT
14	TRBJ1-1	.	TRBV20-1	.	CSAPQGSGDTEAFF	TGCAGTGCCCCTCAGGGGTCCGGGGACACTGAAGCTTTCTTT
11	TRBJ1-4	.	TRBV20-1	few	CSAQEDEKLFF	TGCAGTGCTCAGGAGGATGAAAAACTGTTTTTT
13	TRBJ1-2	.	TRBV24-1	.	CATSERRNYGYTF	TGTGCCACCAGTGAACGGCGGAACTATGGCTACACCTTC
19	TRBJ1-2	.	TRBV7-3	.	CASSLTLLRDQRSNYGYTF	TGTGCCAGCAGCTTAACCCTCCTCCGTGACCAGAGATCTAACTATGGCTACACCTTC
17	TRBJ1-1	.	TRBV27	few	CASSFGTGGASKTEAFF	TGTGCCAGCAGTTTCGGGACCGGGGGGGCCTCGAAGACTGAAGCTTTCTTT
15	TRBJ1-2	TRBD1	TRBV4-2	.	CVSSHPTGRRGGYTF	TGTGTCAGCAGCCACCCGACAGGGCGTCGTGGGGGCTACACCTTC
13	TRBJ1-2	TRBD1	TRBV7-2	many	CASSTTGGYGYTF	TGTGCCAGCAGTACGACAGGGGGCTACGGCTACACCTTC
13	TRBJ2-3	.	TRBV20-1	.	CSAMAGRTDTQYF	TGCAGTGCGATGGCAGGGCGCACAGATACGCAGTATTTT
15	TRBJ2-4	TRBD2	TRBV7-9	once	CASSSRGGSYNEQYF	TGTGCCAGCAGCTCCCGGGGGGGCTCCTACAATGAGCAGTACTTC
12	TRBJ2-1	.	TRBV5-1	.	CASSLMRNEQFF	TGCGCCAGCAGCTTAATGCGCAATGAGCAGTTCTTC
13	TRBJ1-3	.	TRBV10-3	.	CAIGSPSGNTIYF	TGTGCCATCGGGTCCCCCTCCGGAAACACCATATATTTT
16	TRBJ1-4	.	TRBV10-2	.	CATQEDPGATNEKLFF	TGCGCCACCCAAGAGGACCCGGGGGCAACTAATGAAAAACTGTTTTTT
16	TRBJ2-1	TRBD1	TRBV24-1	few	CATSDSLDRALNEQFF	TGTGCCACCAGTGATTCCCTGGACAGGGCGCTCAATGAGCAGTTCTTC
15	TRBJ1-5	TRBD1	TRBV20-1	.	CSARETGESNQPQHF	TGCAGTGCTAGAGAGACAGGGGAAAGCAATCAGCCCCAGCATTTT
13	TRBJ2-1	TRBD1	TRBV29-1	.	CSVSQGRCNEQFF	TGCAGCGTCTCACAGGGGCGCTGCAATGAGCAGTTCTTC
13	TRBJ1-2	.	TRBV29-1	few	CSALLDGLYGYTF	TGCAGCGCACTGCTAGACGGCCTCTATGGCTACACCTTC
14	TRBJ2-5	.	TRBV4-2	many	CASSQEQGAETQYF	TGTGCCAGCAGCCAGGAACAGGGAGCAGAGACCCAGTACTTC
13	TRBJ1-2	.	TRBV6-5	.	CASSPDSPYGYTF	TGTGCCAGCAGTCCCGACAGTCCCTATGGCTACACCTTC
17	TRBJ2-6	.	TRBV3-1	many	CASSQTPRDSGANVLTF	TGTGCCAGCAGCCAAACCCCCCGTGACTCTGGGGCCAACGTCCTGACTTTC
13	TRBJ1-2	.	TRBV7-9	.	CASSPYSPASYTF	TGTGCCAGCAGCCCCTATTCCCCAGCATCCTACACCTTC
16	TRBJ2-1	.	TRBV5-1	many	CASSLIGQSRYNEQFF	TGCGCCAGCAGCTTAATAGGGCAGAGCCGCTACAATGAGCAGTTCTTC
14	TRBJ2-5	.	TRBV20-1	.	CSARDSSPKETQYF	TGCAGTGCTAGAGATTCTAGCCCCAAAGAGACCCAGTACTTC
21	TRBJ2-5	.	TRBV11-2	.	CASSPISSGSYRSPLQETQYF	TGTGCCAGCAGCCCAATTTCCTCGGGGTCGTACCGATCACCATTACAAGAGACCCAGTACTTC
14	TRBJ2-2	.	TRBV4-2	few	CASSQDPNTGELFF	TGTGCCAGCAGCCAAGATCCTAACACCGGGGAGCTGTTTTTT
13	TRBJ1-2	.	TRBV3-1	many	CASSQDRSYGYTF	TGTGCCAGCAGCCAAGACCGGAGCTATGGCTACACCTTC
14	TRBJ1-5	.	TRBV4-1	.	CASSPIRGYQPQHF	TGCGCCAGCAGCCCAATACGGGGGTACCAGCCCCAGCATTTT
15	TRBJ1-2	.	TRBV3-1	few	CASSQDPRGGDGYTF	TGTGCCAGCAGCCAAGATCCCAGGGGAGGGGATGGCTACACCTTC
14	TRBJ1-1	TRBD1	TRBV6-5	.	CASSLTGEETEAFF	TGTGCCAGCAGTTTAACAGGGGAGGAGACTGAAGCTTTCTTT
14	TRBJ2-3	TRBD1	TRBV6-5	.	CASTRPGQPDTQYF	TGTGCCAGCACCCGACCGGGACAGCCAGATACGCAGTATTTT
14	TRBJ1-3	.	TRBV7-8	few	CASSLAGFGNTIYF	TGTGCCAGCAGCTTAGCCGGGTTCGGAAACACCATATATTTT
19	TRBJ1-2	.	TRBV6-2/TRBV6-3	.	CASSYAPEEELTKLWDYTF	TGTGCCAGCAGTTACGCACCTGAGGAGGAATTAACCAAACTATGGGACTACACCTTC
17	TRBJ2-5	TRBD1	TRBV20-1	.	CSARDRKTGTGGNEQYF	TGCAGTGCTAGAGATCGGAAGACCGGGACAGGGGGGAATGAGCAGTACTTC
14	TRBJ2-1	.	TRBV7-3	.	CASRSGAGEGEQFF	TGTGCCAGCAGGTCAGGGGCAGGGGAAGGTGAGCAGTTCTTC
15	TRBJ2-7	TRBD2	TRBV6-1	.	CASSPIAGADYEQYF	TGTGCCAGCAGCCCTATAGCGGGAGCGGACTACGAGCAGTACTTC
15	TRBJ1-2	.	TRBV29-1	few	CSVGFTGQLTYGYTF	TGCAGCGTTGGGTTTACAGGGCAGCTAACTTATGGCTACACCTTC
15	TRBJ2-5	TRBD2	TRBV12-3/TRBV12-4	.	CASSLSAGGLETQYF	TGTGCCAGCAGTTTGTCAGCGGGGGGTTTGGAGACCCAGTACTTC
14	TRBJ2-7	.	TRBV27	few	CASSLKFRSYEQYF	TGTGCCAGCAGTTTAAAGTTTCGGAGTTACGAGCAGTACTTC
16	TRBJ2-3	TRBD2	TRBV25-1	.	CASSGTSGGGTDTQYF	TGTGCCAGCAGTGGAACTAGCGGGGGGGGTACAGATACGCAGTATTTT
12	TRBJ2-1	.	TRBV6-1	.	CASSEAHNEQFF	TGTGCCAGCAGTGAAGCCCACAATGAGCAGTTCTTC
14	TRBJ2-7	.	TRBV12-3/TRBV12-4	.	CASSFLPFSYEQYF	TGTGCCAGCAGTTTCCTGCCGTTCAGTTACGAGCAGTACTTC